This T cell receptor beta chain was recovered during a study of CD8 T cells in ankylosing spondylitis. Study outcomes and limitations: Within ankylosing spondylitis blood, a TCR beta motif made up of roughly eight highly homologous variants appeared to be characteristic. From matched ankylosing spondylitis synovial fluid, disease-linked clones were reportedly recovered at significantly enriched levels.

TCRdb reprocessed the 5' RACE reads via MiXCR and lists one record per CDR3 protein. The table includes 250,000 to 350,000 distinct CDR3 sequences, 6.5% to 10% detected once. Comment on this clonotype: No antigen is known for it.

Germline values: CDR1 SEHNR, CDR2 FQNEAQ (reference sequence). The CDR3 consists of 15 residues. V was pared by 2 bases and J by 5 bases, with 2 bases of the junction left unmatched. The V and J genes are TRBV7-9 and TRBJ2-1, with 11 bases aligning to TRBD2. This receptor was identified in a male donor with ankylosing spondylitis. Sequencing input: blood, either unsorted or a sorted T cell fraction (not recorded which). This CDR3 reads CASSLPLAGDNEQFF. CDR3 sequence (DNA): TGTGCCAGCAGCTTACCACTAGCGGGAGACAATGAGCAGTTCTTC.